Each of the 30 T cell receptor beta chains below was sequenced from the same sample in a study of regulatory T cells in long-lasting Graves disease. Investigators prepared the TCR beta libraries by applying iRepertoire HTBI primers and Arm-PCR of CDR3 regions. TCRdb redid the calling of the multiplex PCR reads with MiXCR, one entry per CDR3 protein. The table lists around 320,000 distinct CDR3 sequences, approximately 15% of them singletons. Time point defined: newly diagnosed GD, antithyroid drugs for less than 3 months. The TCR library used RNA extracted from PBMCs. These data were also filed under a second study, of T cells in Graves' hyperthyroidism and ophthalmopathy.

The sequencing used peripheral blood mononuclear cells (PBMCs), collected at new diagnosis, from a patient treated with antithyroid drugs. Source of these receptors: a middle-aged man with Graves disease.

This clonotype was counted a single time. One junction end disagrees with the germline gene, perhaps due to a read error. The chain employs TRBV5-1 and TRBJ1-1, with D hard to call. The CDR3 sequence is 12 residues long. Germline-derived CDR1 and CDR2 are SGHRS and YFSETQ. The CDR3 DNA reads TGTGCCAGCAGCGCGGAGAACACTGAAGCTTTCTTT. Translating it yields CASSAENTEAFF.

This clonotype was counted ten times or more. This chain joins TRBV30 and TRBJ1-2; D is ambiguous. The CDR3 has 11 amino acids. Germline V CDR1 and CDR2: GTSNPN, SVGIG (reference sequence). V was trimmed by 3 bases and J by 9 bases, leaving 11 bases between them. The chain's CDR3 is CAWSAVISYTF. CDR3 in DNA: TGTGCCTGGAGCGCCGTGATCAGCTACACCTTC.

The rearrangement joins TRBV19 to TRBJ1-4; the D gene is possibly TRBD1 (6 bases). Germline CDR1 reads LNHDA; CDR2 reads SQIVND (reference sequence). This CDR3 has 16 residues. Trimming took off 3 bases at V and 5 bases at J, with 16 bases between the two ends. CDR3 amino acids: CASSIMAGRGNEKLFF. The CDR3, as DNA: TGTGCCAGTAGTATTATGGCCGGAAGGGGGAATGAAAAACTGTTTTTT.

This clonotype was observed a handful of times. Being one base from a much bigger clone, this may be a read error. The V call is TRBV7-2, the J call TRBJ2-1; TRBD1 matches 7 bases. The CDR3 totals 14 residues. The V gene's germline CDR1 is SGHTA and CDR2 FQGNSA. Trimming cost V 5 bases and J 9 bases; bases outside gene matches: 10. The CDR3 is CASSLGQESSEQFF. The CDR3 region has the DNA TGTGCCAGCAGCCTCGGACAGGAATCTTCTGAGCAGTTCTTC.

The CDR3 bases are TGCGCCAGCAGCTTGGGTTCGACAGGGGGCTACGAGCAGTACTTC. Its translation is CASSLGSTGGYEQYF. The rearrangement uses TRBV5-1 and TRBJ2-7; 9 positions match TRBD1. In germline, CDR1 is SGHRS, CDR2 YFSETQ. V dropped 0 bases and J dropped 3; count of bases not matched to a gene: 4. The CDR3 consists of 15 residues.

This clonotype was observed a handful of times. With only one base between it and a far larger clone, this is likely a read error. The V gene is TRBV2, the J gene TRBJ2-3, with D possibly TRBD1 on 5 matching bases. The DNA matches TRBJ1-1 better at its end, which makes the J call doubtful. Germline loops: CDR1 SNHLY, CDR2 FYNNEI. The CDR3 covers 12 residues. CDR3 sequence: CASSGIGGTAFF. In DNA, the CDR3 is TGTGCCAGCAGTGGAATAGGAGGGACAGCTTTCTTT.

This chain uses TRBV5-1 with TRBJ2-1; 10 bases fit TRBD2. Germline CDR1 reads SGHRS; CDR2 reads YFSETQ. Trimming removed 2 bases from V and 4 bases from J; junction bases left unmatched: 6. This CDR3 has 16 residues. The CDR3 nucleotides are TGCGCCAGCAGCTTCCAAAGCGGGGGGGTTTACAATGAGCAGTTCTTC. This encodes CASSFQSGGVYNEQFF.

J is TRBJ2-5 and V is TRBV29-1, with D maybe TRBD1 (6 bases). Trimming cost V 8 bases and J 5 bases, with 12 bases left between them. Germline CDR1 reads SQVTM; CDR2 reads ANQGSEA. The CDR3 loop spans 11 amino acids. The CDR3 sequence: CSTGQYETQYF. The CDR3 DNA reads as TGCAGCACAGGACAGTATGAGACCCAGTACTTC.

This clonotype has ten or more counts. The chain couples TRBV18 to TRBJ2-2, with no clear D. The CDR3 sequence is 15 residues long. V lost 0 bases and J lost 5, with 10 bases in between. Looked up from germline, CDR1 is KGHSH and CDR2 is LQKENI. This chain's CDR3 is CASSPPSSPTGELFF. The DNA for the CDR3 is TGTGCCAGCTCACCACCGAGTTCGCCAACCGGGGAGCTGTTTTTT.

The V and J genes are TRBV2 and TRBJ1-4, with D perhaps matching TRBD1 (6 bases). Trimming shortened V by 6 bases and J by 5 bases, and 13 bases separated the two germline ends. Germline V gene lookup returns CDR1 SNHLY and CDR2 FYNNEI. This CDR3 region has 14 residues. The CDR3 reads CASSPEQGNEKLFF. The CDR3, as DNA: TGTGCCAGCAGCCCCGAGCAGGGGAATGAAAAACTGTTTTTT.

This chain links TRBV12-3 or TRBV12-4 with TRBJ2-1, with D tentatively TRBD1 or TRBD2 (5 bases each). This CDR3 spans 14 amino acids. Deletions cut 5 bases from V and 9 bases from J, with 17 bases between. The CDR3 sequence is CASSPLRGHVEQFF. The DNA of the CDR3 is TGTGCCAGCAGTCCCCTCCGGGGCCATGTTGAGCAGTTCTTC.

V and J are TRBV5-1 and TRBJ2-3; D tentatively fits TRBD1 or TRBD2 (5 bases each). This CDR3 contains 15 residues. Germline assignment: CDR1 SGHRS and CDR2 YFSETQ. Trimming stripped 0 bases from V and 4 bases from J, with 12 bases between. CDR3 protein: CASSLVQGVADTQYF. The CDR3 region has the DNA TGCGCCAGCAGCTTGGTTCAGGGAGTGGCAGATACGCAGTATTTT. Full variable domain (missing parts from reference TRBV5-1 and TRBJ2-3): KAGVTQTPRYLIKTRGQQVTLSCSPISGHRSVSWYQQTPGQGLQFLFEYFSETQRNKGNFPGRFSGRQFSNSRSEMNVSTLELGDSALYLCASSLVQGVADTQYFGPGTRLTVL.

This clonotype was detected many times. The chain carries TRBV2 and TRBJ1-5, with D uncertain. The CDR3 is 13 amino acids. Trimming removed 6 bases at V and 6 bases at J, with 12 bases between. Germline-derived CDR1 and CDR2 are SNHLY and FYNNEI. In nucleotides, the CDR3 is TGTGCCAGCAGCCCCAACAGAGGTCAGCCCCAGCATTTT. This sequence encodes CASSPNRGQPQHF.

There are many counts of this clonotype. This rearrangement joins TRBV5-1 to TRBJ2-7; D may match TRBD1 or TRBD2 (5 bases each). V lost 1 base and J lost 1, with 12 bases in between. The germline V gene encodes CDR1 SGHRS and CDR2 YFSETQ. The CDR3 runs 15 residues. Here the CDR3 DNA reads TGCGCCAGCAGCTTGACCGGGACGCCTTCCTACGAGCAGTACTTC. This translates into CASSLTGTPSYEQYF.

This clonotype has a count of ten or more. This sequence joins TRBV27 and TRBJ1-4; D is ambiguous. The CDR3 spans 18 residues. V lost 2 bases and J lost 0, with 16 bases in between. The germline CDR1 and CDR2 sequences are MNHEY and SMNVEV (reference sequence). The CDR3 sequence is CASSLLPPRQATNEKLFF. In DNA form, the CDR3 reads TGTGCCAGCAGTTTACTACCCCCCAGACAAGCAACTAATGAAAAACTGTTTTTT.

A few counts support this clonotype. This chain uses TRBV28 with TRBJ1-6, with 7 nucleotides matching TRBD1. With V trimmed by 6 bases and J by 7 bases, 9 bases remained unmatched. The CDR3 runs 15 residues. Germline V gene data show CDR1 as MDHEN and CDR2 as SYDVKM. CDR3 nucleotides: TGTGCCAGCAGCCTCGAGACAGGGTTGAATTCACCCCTCCACTTT. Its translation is CASSLETGLNSPLHF.

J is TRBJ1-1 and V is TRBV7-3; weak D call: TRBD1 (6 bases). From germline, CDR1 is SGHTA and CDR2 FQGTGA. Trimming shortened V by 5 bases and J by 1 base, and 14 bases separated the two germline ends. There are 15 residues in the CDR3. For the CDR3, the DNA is TGTGCCAGCAGCACACAGGGCGGTTGGAACACTGAAGCTTTCTTT. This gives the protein CASSTQGGWNTEAFF.

The CDR3 here is CASSSGGIGDTQYF. CDR3 sequence (DNA): TGTGCCAGCAGTTCAGGGGGAATAGGCGATACGCAGTATTTT. The V call is TRBV6-5, the J call TRBJ2-3, with 7 bases lining up with TRBD1. J was trimmed by 6 bases and V by 4 bases; bases with no gene match: 7. The CDR3 consists of 14 residues. The germline V gene has CDR1 MNHEY and CDR2 SVGAGI.

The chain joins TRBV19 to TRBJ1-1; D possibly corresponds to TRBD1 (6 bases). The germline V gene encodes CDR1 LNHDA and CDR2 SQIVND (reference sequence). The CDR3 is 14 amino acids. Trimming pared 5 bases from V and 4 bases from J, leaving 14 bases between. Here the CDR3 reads CASSEGDWVTEAFF. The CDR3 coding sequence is TGTGCCAGTAGTGAGGGGGATTGGGTCACTGAAGCTTTCTTT.

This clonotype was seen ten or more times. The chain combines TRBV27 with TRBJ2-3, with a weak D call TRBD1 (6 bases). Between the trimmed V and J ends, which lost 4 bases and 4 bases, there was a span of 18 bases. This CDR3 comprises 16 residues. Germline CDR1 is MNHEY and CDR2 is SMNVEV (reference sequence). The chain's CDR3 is CASSSYRVSGADTQYF. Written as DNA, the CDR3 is TGTGCCAGCAGTTCCTACAGGGTGAGCGGTGCAGATACGCAGTATTTT.

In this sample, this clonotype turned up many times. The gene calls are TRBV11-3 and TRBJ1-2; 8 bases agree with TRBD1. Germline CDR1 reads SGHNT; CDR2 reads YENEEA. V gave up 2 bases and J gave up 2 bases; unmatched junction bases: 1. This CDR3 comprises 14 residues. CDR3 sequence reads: CASSLQGANYGYTF. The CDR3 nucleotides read TGTGCCAGCAGCTTACAGGGGGCCAACTATGGCTACACCTTC.

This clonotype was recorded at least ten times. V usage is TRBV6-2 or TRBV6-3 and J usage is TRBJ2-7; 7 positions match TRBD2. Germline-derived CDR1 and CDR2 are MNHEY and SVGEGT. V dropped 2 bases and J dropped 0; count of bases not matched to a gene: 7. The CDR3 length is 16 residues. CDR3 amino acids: CASSYREADSSYEQYF. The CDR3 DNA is TGTGCCAGCAGTTACCGGGAGGCAGATAGCTCCTACGAGCAGTACTTC.

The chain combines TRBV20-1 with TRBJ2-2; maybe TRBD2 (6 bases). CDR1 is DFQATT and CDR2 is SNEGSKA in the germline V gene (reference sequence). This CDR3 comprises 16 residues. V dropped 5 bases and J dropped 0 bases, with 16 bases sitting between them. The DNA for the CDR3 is TGCAGTGCTGAAAGTTGGAGGGGCCCGAACACCGGGGAGCTGTTTTTT. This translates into CSAESWRGPNTGELFF.

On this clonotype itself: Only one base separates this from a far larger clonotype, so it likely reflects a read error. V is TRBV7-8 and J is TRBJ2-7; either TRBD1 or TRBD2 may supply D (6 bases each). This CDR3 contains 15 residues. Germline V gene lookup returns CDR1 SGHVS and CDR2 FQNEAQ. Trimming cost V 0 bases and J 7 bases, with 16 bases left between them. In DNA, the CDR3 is TGTGCCAGCAGCTTAGCACGGGGGCGTGACGATGAGCAGTACTTC. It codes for CASSLARGRDDEQYF.

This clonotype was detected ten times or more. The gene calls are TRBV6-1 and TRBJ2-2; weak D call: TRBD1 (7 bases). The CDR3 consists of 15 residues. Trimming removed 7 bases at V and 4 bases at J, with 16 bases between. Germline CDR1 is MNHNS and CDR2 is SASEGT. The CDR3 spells CASNEEGAGTGELFF. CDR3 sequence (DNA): TGTGCCAGCAATGAGGAGGGGGCCGGCACCGGGGAGCTGTTTTTT.

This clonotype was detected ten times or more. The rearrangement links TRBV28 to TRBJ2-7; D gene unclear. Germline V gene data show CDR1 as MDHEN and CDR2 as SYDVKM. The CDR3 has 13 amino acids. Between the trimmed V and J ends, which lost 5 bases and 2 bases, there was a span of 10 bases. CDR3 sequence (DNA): TGTGCCAGCAGTAGAACCGGGCCCTACGAGCAGTACTTC. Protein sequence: CASSRTGPYEQYF.

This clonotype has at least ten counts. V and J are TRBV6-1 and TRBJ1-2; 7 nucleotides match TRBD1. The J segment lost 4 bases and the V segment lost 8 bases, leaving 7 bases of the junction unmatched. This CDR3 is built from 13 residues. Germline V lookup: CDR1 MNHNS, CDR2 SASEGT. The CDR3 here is CASAPGQLYGYTF. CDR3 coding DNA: TGTGCCAGCGCTCCGGGACAGCTCTATGGCTACACCTTC.

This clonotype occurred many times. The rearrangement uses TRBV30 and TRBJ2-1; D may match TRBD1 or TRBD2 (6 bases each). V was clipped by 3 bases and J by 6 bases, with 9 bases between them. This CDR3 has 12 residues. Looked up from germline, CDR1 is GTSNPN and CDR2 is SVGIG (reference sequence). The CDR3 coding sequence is TGTGCCTGGAGACAGGGAGGCAATGAGCAGTTCTTC. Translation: CAWRQGGNEQFF.

The CDR3 protein is CASSFLAGGLNEQFF. The CDR3 DNA sequence: TGCGCCAGCAGCTTTCTAGCGGGGGGGCTCAATGAGCAGTTCTTC. The rearrangement links TRBV4-3 to TRBJ2-1; 12 nucleotides match TRBD2. Germline V gene sequence: CDR1 LGHNA, CDR2 YSLEER. The trim removed 5 bases at V and 6 bases at J, leaving 5 bases unmatched. CDR3 size: 15 residues.

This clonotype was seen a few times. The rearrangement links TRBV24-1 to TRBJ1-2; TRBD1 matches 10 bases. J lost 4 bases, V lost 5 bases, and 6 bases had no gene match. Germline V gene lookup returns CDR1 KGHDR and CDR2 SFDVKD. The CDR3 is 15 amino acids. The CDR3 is CATSAAGTGAYGYTF. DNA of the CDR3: TGTGCCACCAGTGCTGCCGGGACAGGGGCCTATGGCTACACCTTC.